A single sample is the source of the 31 T cell receptor beta chains below, sequenced in a study of cytomegalovirus exposure and HLA in healthy donors. PCR employed 60 Vbeta and 13 Jbeta primers. Using immunoSEQ multiplex PCR, the repertoire was profiled, and TCRdb retains in-frame clones only, with some absent. Of around 140,000 clones listed, approximately 82% were seen once; the top ten hold about 3.5%. Source material: PBMCs. The receptors stem from a man between 40 and 49 years old in good health and CMV-seronegative.

This chain joins TRBV6-5 and TRBJ1-6; maybe TRBD1 (5 bases). CDR1 is MNHEY and CDR2 is SVGAGI in the germline V gene. There are 13 residues in the CDR3. The germline V and J ends were trimmed by 6 bases and 8 bases, with 11 bases remaining between them. The CDR3 is CASRGGDYSPLHF. In nucleotides, the CDR3 is TGTGCCAGCAGGGGGGGTGACTATTCACCCCTCCACTTT.

This clone appeared once. The genes are TRBV5-6 and TRBJ2-7; 8 bases align to TRBD1. This CDR3 has 15 residues. V was clipped by 0 bases and J by 3 bases; unmatched bases: 5. Germline CDR1 reads SGHDT; CDR2 reads YYEEEE. Here the CDR3 reads CASSLGAGGFYEQYF. The CDR3 nucleotides are TGTGCCAGCAGCTTGGGCGCAGGGGGCTTCTACGAGCAGTACTTC.

The rearrangement links TRBV5-1 to TRBJ2-2, with D tentatively TRBD1 (6 bases). Deletions cut 1 base from V and 5 bases from J, with 12 bases between. The CDR3 is 15 amino acids. Germline V gene sequence: CDR1 SGHRS, CDR2 YFSETQ. CDR3 sequence: CASSLLTGLTGELFF. CDR3 DNA: TGCGCCAGCAGCTTGTTAACAGGGTTAACCGGGGAGCTGTTTTTT.

V is TRBV6-1 and J is TRBJ2-3; weak D call: TRBD2 (5 bases). V lost 8 bases, J lost 0 bases, and 15 bases lay in between. The CDR3 consists of 15 residues. Germline-derived CDR1 and CDR2 are MNHNS and SASEGT. Written as DNA, the CDR3 is TGTGCCAGCGGCCCCGGGATCCCTAGCACAGATACGCAGTATTTT. Translating it yields CASGPGIPSTDTQYF.

A remark on this clone: Within the sample, other DNA sequences also encode this same CDR3. V usage is TRBV5-1 and J usage is TRBJ1-1, with D possibly matching TRBD1 (5 bases). Germline V gene data show CDR1 as SGHRS and CDR2 as YFSETQ. Trimming left V 3 bases short and J 1 base short, with 7 bases between. The CDR3 totals 13 residues. The CDR3 bases are TGCGCCAGCAGCTCCCAGGGGAACACTGAAGCTTTCTTT. Amino acids: CASSSQGNTEAFF.

This chain uses TRBV18 with TRBJ1-6; unclear D gene. The CDR3 contains 14 residues. The V gene's germline CDR1 is KGHSH and CDR2 LQKENI. Trimming removed 6 bases from V and 5 bases from J, with 11 bases in between. CDR3 sequence: CASSSGRDNSPLHF. The CDR3 coding sequence is TGTGCCAGCTCCTCGGGGAGGGATAATTCACCCCTCCACTTT.

The chain links TRBV5-4 to TRBJ1-1; D is ambiguous. The CDR3 runs 13 residues. Trimming cost V 2 bases and J 1 base, with 6 bases left between them. Germline V gives CDR1 SGHNT, CDR2 YYREEE (reference sequence). This chain's CDR3 is CASSFARNTEAFF. Here the CDR3 DNA reads TGTGCCAGCAGCTTCGCTAGGAACACTGAAGCTTTCTTT.

The chain uses TRBV5-6 and TRBJ2-2; D is possibly TRBD2 (7 bases). Trimming removed 2 bases at V and 3 bases at J, with 14 bases between. Germline V gene lookup returns CDR1 SGHDT and CDR2 YYEEEE. This CDR3 is built from 16 residues. The DNA of the CDR3 is TGTGCCAGCAGCTTTTTCGGGGGGCCAGACACCGGGGAGCTGTTTTTT. Protein sequence: CASSFFGGPDTGELFF.

The table lists this clone with a few counts. J is TRBJ1-4 and V is TRBV5-6; TRBD1 aligns across 8 bases. Per the germline V gene, CDR1 is SGHDT and CDR2 is YYEEEE. The CDR3 covers 14 residues. Germline trimming cut 4 bases from V and 5 bases from J; bases unmatched to any gene: 4. The CDR3 DNA follows: TGTGCCAGCAGCAAGACAGGGGTGAATGAAAAACTGTTTTTT. Translating it yields CASSKTGVNEKLFF. Using reference TRBV5-6 and TRBJ1-4 for the parts outside the CDR3, the full variable domain is DAGVTQSPTHLIKTRGQQVTLRCSPKSGHDTVSWYQQALGQGPQFIFQYYEEEERQRGNFPDRFSGHQFPNYSSELNVNALLLGDSALYLCASSKTGVNEKLFFGSGTQLSVL.

Here the CDR3 DNA reads TGTGCCAGCTCACTACAGGGAACTAATGAAAAACTGTTTTTT. Protein: CASSLQGTNEKLFF. The chain has TRBV18 and TRBJ1-4; possible D gene TRBD1, 6 bases. Germline assignment: CDR1 KGHSH and CDR2 LQKENI. The length of the CDR3 is 14 residues. Trimming took 4 bases from V and 1 from J, leaving 7 bases between them.

The chain carries TRBV6-1 and TRBJ2-5; D gene uncertain. Near its end, the DNA agrees better with TRBJ2-7, so the J call may be wrong. The CDR3 extends over 12 amino acids. CDR1 is MNHNS and CDR2 is SASEGT in the germline V gene. CDR3: CASSGALYEQYF. The CDR3 bases are TGTGCCAGCAGTGGAGCCCTCTACGAGCAGTACTTC.

The rearrangement links TRBV12-5 to TRBJ1-5; D gene unclear. CDR1 is LGHNT, CDR2 FRNRAP, per germline. This CDR3 has 15 residues. The V end lost 5 bases, the J end lost 0 bases, and 11 bases lay between the germline ends. The CDR3 DNA sequence: TGTGCTAGTGGTCCCGGGGATTTTAGCAATCAGCCCCAGCATTTT. Protein sequence: CASGPGDFSNQPQHF.

The V gene is TRBV7-9, the J gene TRBJ2-7, with D tentatively TRBD1 (5 bases). This CDR3 is built from 14 residues. Germline V lookup: CDR1 SEHNR, CDR2 FQNEAQ (reference sequence). Trimming removed 2 bases from V and 3 bases from J, with 11 bases in between. In nucleotides, the CDR3 is TGTGCCAGCAGCTTAACCGACAGAGACTACGAGCAGTACTTC. This translates into CASSLTDRDYEQYF.

The chain recombines TRBV5-6 with TRBJ2-1; 14 bases are shared with TRBD2. The CDR3 is made up of 13 amino acids. Per germline, CDR1 SGHDT and CDR2 YYEEEE. The junction had 6 bases not matched to a gene; V was cut back by 4 bases and J by 15 bases. CDR3 nucleotide sequence: TGTGCCAGCAGCGCGGGACTAGCGGGAGTAGCGTTCTTC. Its translation is CASSAGLAGVAFF. Complete variable domain (other parts from reference TRBV5-6 and TRBJ2-1): DAGVTQSPTHLIKTRGQQVTLRCSPKSGHDTVSWYQQALGQGPQFIFQYYEEEERQRGNFPDRFSGHQFPNYSSELNVNALLLGDSALYLCASSAGLAGVAFFGPGTRLTVL.

This clone was observed a handful of times. This chain connects TRBV18 to TRBJ1-1; 10 nucleotides line up with TRBD1. Trimming at V came to 6 bases and at J to 7 bases, leaving 11 bases not matched to a gene. This CDR3 contains 15 residues. CDR1 is KGHSH, CDR2 LQKENI, per germline. The CDR3 nucleotides read TGTGCCAGCTCCCAGATGACAGGGGGCACATATGAAGCTTTCTTT. Encoded protein: CASSQMTGGTYEAFF.

This chain links TRBV5-4 with TRBJ2-1; TRBD2 agrees at 11 bases. Trimming removed 2 bases from V and 8 bases from J; junction bases left unmatched: 12. Per germline, CDR1 SGHNT and CDR2 YYREEE (reference sequence). CDR3 length: 17 amino acids. CDR3 residues: CASSLISGGALSHEQFF. The CDR3 DNA reads TGTGCCAGCAGCTTAATTAGCGGGGGGGCTCTATCGCATGAGCAGTTCTTC.

The CDR3 DNA sequence: TGTGCCAGCAGTTTCACGGGGGGGCTGCCCTACGAGCAGTACTTC. The encoded protein is CASSFTGGLPYEQYF. The rearrangement links TRBV28 to TRBJ2-7; 8 nucleotides agree with TRBD2. This CDR3 spans 15 amino acids. With V trimmed by 3 bases and J by 2 bases, 6 bases remained unmatched. Germline V gives CDR1 MDHEN, CDR2 SYDVKM.

The chain uses TRBV30 and TRBJ2-3; no clear D gene. This CDR3 is 12 amino acids long. V was clipped by 0 bases and J by 3 bases, with 4 bases between them. CDR1 and CDR2 (germline): GTSNPN, SVGIG (reference sequence). The chain's CDR3 is CAWSVRTDTQYF. CDR3 nucleotides: TGTGCCTGGAGTGTCCGTACAGATACGCAGTATTTT. The full variable domain, rest sourced from reference TRBV30 and TRBJ2-3, is SQTIHQWPATLVQPVGSPLSLECTVEGTSNPNLYWYRQAAGRGLQLLFYSVGIGQISSEVPQNLSASRPQDRQFILSSKKLLLSDSGFYLCAWSVRTDTQYFGPGTRLTVL.

The chain carries TRBV7-2 and TRBJ2-5; D is possibly TRBD1 (6 bases). This CDR3 has 14 residues. From germline, CDR1 is SGHTA and CDR2 FQGNSA. The V end was cut by 5 bases, the J end by 1 base, with 11 bases between. CDR3 DNA: TGTGCCAGCAGCCCCAGGGGACCCCAAGAGACCCAGTACTTC. It encodes CASSPRGPQETQYF.

This clone showed up just once. The rearrangement joins TRBV28 to TRBJ2-7; 11 bases align to TRBD1. The CDR3 runs to 13 residues. Germline V gene lookup returns CDR1 MDHEN and CDR2 SYDVKM. V lost 7 bases and J lost 5; bases outside the gene matches: 4. Here the CDR3 reads CASIGQGADEQYF. CDR3 sequence (DNA): TGTGCCAGCATTGGACAGGGGGCAGACGAGCAGTACTTC.

The sample holds one count of this clone. A read error may account for a junction end that differs from germline. The chain has TRBV27 and TRBJ2-3; D unclear. Per the germline V gene, CDR1 is MNHEY and CDR2 is SMNVEV (reference sequence). CDR3 length equals 12 residues. The CDR3 sequence: CAGSSLSDTQYF. For the CDR3, the DNA is TGTGCCGGCAGTTCCCTGTCAGATACGCAGTATTTT.

This sequence joins TRBV19 and TRBJ2-7; 8 positions match TRBD1. The CDR3 is 14 amino acids. The trim removed 3 bases at V and 5 bases at J, leaving 6 bases unmatched. Germline V gives CDR1 LNHDA, CDR2 SQIVND (reference sequence). CDR3 sequence reads: CASSIGQGEDEQYF. CDR3 nucleotides: TGTGCCAGTAGTATCGGACAGGGAGAGGACGAGCAGTACTTC.

The chain is built from TRBV5-1 and TRBJ1-1, with a weak D call TRBD1 (6 bases). CDR1 SGHRS and CDR2 YFSETQ come from the germline V gene. The CDR3 loop spans 16 amino acids. The V and J ends lost 0 bases and 0 bases respectively, with 12 bases between them. Here the CDR3 reads CASSLGGGRLNTEAFF. The CDR3 DNA is TGCGCCAGCAGCTTGGGCGGGGGCAGGTTGAACACTGAAGCTTTCTTT.

This clone has only one observation. This chain uses TRBV9 with TRBJ2-5; 12 bases agree with TRBD2. Looked up from germline, CDR1 is SGDLS and CDR2 is YYNGEE. The CDR3 contains 14 residues. V trimming: 4 bases; J trimming: 5 bases; junction bases outside the gene matches: 3. CDR3 region: CASSPGTSGETQYF. The CDR3 DNA follows: TGTGCCAGCAGCCCCGGGACTAGCGGGGAGACCCAGTACTTC.

The genes are TRBV2 and TRBJ1-5; possible D gene TRBD1, 5 bases. Germline V lookup: CDR1 SNHLY, CDR2 FYNNEI. CDR3 length: 15 amino acids. V shed 1 base and J shed 0 bases, with 7 bases lying between them. The CDR3 DNA follows: TGTGCCAGCAGTGAAGACAGGTATAGCAATCAGCCCCAGCATTTT. It translates to CASSEDRYSNQPQHF.

This rearrangement joins TRBV6-5 to TRBJ1-5; D might be TRBD1 (5 bases). This CDR3 is built from 13 residues. V lost 2 bases and J lost 9, with 11 bases in between. Germline CDR1 is MNHEY and CDR2 is SVGAGI. CDR3 residues: CASSYAAGRPQHF. The CDR3 DNA follows: TGTGCCAGCAGTTACGCCGCGGGGCGGCCCCAGCATTTT.

The chain has TRBV5-5 and TRBJ2-5; weak D call: TRBD1 (5 bases). Near its end, the DNA agrees better with TRBJ2-7, so the J call may be wrong. This CDR3 is built from 14 residues. CDR1 SGHKS and CDR2 YYEKEE come from the germline V gene (reference sequence). The CDR3 DNA reads TGTGCCAGCAGCTTCTCGTCAGGGTCCTACGAGCAGTACTTC. This encodes CASSFSSGSYEQYF.

This clone was observed a single time. The chain links TRBV29-1 to TRBJ1-5; 10 bases fit TRBD1. This CDR3 region has 14 residues. V dropped 6 bases and J dropped 5; count of bases not matched to a gene: 7. Germline V CDR1 and CDR2: SQVTM, ANQGSEA. CDR3 protein: CSVATGTGDQPQHF. The CDR3 DNA is TGCAGCGTCGCCACCGGGACAGGGGATCAGCCCCAGCATTTT.

The chain uses TRBV4-3 and TRBJ2-1; 16 bases are shared with TRBD2. J gave up 2 bases and V 2 bases, and 12 bases lay outside the gene matches. The V gene's germline CDR1 is LGHNA and CDR2 YSLEER. This CDR3 has 21 residues. CDR3 sequence reads: CASSQIPPGLAGGRTYNEQFF. The CDR3 DNA sequence: TGCGCCAGCAGCCAAATACCACCGGGACTAGCGGGGGGGCGTACCTACAATGAGCAGTTCTTC.

This rearrangement joins TRBV19 to TRBJ1-2; maybe TRBD1 (5 bases). V was trimmed by 7 bases and J by 2 bases, leaving 17 bases between them. CDR3 length equals 15 residues. Germline values: CDR1 LNHDA, CDR2 SQIVND (reference sequence). This chain's CDR3 is CASILRGSTNYGYTF. The CDR3 coding sequence is TGTGCCAGTATCCTAAGGGGCAGTACGAACTATGGCTACACCTTC.

This chain links TRBV27 with TRBJ2-3; 9 bases fit TRBD2. The CDR3 is 15 residues long. Germline CDR1 is MNHEY and CDR2 is SMNVEV (reference sequence). Trimming removed 3 bases from V and 5 bases from J; junction bases left unmatched: 6. CDR3 in DNA: TGTGCCAGCAGTTTCGAGTCTAGCGGGGTAGATACGCAGTATTTT. Amino acid sequence: CASSFESSGVDTQYF.